Listed below are T cell receptor beta chains from one sample, sequenced in a study of sequential checkpoint blockade in melanoma. Using immunoSEQ multiplex PCR, the repertoire was profiled, and TCRdb retains in-frame clones only, with some absent. This sample has tens of thousands of clones; 80% to 85% occur once, and the top ten carry around 25%. This specimen consisted of CD8+ T cells sorted from blood (inferred from file names), obtained from a patient given nivolumab and ipilimumab in sequence. These receptors were obtained from a human donor with melanoma. The CDR3 runs from the conserved cysteine through the conserved F or W. Fields, in order: V gene, D gene, J gene, clone size, CDR3 DNA, CDR3 protein. D genes are given only for firm matches. Not every row has a clone size; where given, it reads once, few, many or a size class.

TRBV28	TRBD1	TRBJ1-2	.	TGTGCCAGCAGCTCCCCCCGGGACAGGCGATCTAACTATGGCTACACCTTC	CASSSPRDRRSNYGYTF
TRBV27	.	TRBJ1-1	.	TGTGCCAGCAAGTTAGAAAAGGGGACTGAAGCTTTCTTT	CASKLEKGTEAFF
TRBV10-1	.	TRBJ2-1	few	TGCGCCAGCAGTGAGTCGATTGGGACACCCACCTACAATGAGCAGTTCTTC	CASSESIGTPTYNEQFF
TRBV27	.	TRBJ2-2	.	TGTGCCAGCAGTTTCTTAAATATAGGGGCCGGGGAGCTGTTTTTT	CASSFLNIGAGELFF
TRBV13	.	TRBJ2-7	.	TGTGCCAGCAGCCAAGCTACGGGGGGCCCCGCCTACGAGCAGTACTTC	CASSQATGGPAYEQYF
TRBV15	.	TRBJ2-1	.	TGTGCCACCAGCAGGGCTAGTTCACAACATGAGCAGTTCTTC	CATSRASSQHEQFF
TRBV27	.	TRBJ2-1	once	TGTGCCAGCAGTTCGTCCCACGGGCAGTTCTTC	CASSSSHGQFF
TRBV2	.	TRBJ2-1	.	TGTGCCAGCGAAAAGGGTGGTCGACTAGTCCCCTACAATGAGCAGTTCTTC	CASEKGGRLVPYNEQFF
TRBV6-5	TRBD2	TRBJ2-7	.	TGTGCCAGCAGTACACTAGCGGGGGCCTACGAGCAGTACTTC	CASSTLAGAYEQYF
TRBV7-9	TRBD2	TRBJ2-7	.	TGTGCCAGCAGGGTCTCCGGGGGGACCATTCAAGAGCAGTACTTC	CASRVSGGTIQEQYF
TRBV10-1	TRBD2	TRBJ2-7	.	TGCGCCAGCAGTGAGTTGGGACTAGCGGGAGAAACCTACGAGCAGTACTTC	CASSELGLAGETYEQYF
TRBV7-9	.	TRBJ1-4	.	TGTGCCAGCAGCCGGGACTTGCCTAATGAAAAACTGTTTTTT	CASSRDLPNEKLFF
TRBV28	.	TRBJ1-5	hyperexpanded	TGTGCCAGCAGTTTAGTCCAGGGATGGAATCAGCCCCAGCATTTT	CASSLVQGWNQPQHF
TRBV5-5	.	TRBJ1-4	.	TGTGCCAGCAGCGGCGTTCGGGAATATGAAAAACTGTTTTTT	CASSGVREYEKLFF
TRBV7-2	.	TRBJ1-5	.	TGTGCCAGCACCATCACCGGTAGCAATCAGCCCCAGCATTTT	CASTITGSNQPQHF
TRBV5-6	TRBD1	TRBJ1-2	once	TGTGCCAGCAGCTATACAGGGGCCTACTATGGCTACACCTTC	CASSYTGAYYGYTF
TRBV7-7	.	TRBJ2-2	once	TGTGCCAGCAGCTCAGAGATCGGGTACGGGGAGCTGTTTTTT	CASSSEIGYGELFF
TRBV5-4	TRBD1	TRBJ1-1	.	TGTGCCAGCAGCGGGACAGTGAACACTGAAGCTTTCTTT	CASSGTVNTEAFF